This TCR beta chain was found in a study of T cell responses to AZD1222 COVID-19 vaccine. For the study at large: The analysis combined second doses at about 4 or about 12 weeks.

Findings of the study overall: At baseline, seropositivity was found in only a handful of AZD1222 recipients. Targeting of unmutated variant regions was reportedly seen in nearly half of spike-specific TCRs.

Only in-frame clones appear in the TCRdb table, and some are missing; sequencing was by immunoSEQ multiplex PCR. This table holds over 120,000 clones, over 85% found once. This clone came up once. Its antigen is not identified. The CDR3 has 15 amino acids. J gave up 4 bases and V 4 bases, and 7 bases lay outside the gene matches. CDR1 is SGHTA and CDR2 is FQGNSA in the germline V gene. The sequences come from peripheral blood, collected on day 0 of AZD1222 vaccination. This clonotype originated in an adult in good health. The chain has TRBV7-2 and TRBJ1-5; TRBD1 agrees at 7 bases. The CDR3 region is CASSSLETGNQPQHF. CDR3 nucleotides: TGTGCCAGCAGCTCTCTTGAGACAGGGAATCAGCCCCAGCATTTT.